This T cell receptor beta chain derives from a study of T-cell memory formation after mild COVID-19. TCRdb recomputed calls from the 5' RACE reads with MiXCR, one row per CDR3 protein. In the table there are 250,000 or so distinct CDR3 sequences, 8.5% to 9.5% of which are singletons. This clonotype occurred a few times. This CDR3 is built from 14 residues. Per the germline V gene, CDR1 is WSHSY and CDR2 is SAAADI. Trimming stripped 7 bases from V and 0 bases from J, with 9 bases between. This clonotype was obtained from a man between 18 and 29 years old who had mild COVID-19 (a few samples of this study predate the infection). Cell type and time point are not known. Sequencing used PBMCs or a T cell subset sorted from them (not recorded which). The chain combines TRBV10-2 with TRBJ2-2; D perhaps matches TRBD2 (5 bases). The CDR3 is CASTETTNTGELFF. CDR3 bases: TGCGCCAGCACAGAGACTACGAACACCGGGGAGCTGTTTTTT.